These 25 T cell receptor beta chains share one sample of origin, sequenced in a study of OX40 agonist ivuxolimab in advanced cancers. Profiled with immunoSEQ multiplex PCR; TCRdb holds only in-frame clones, not every one. The table lists tens of thousands of clones, around 86% of them singletons. The material was CD4+ or CD8+ T cells sorted from blood, obtained in a trial of the OX40 agonist ivuxolimab. The receptors were gathered from an adult with an advanced solid tumor such as melanoma, head and neck, liver or kidney cancer.

The chain carries TRBV6-4 and TRBJ1-2, with 12 bases matching TRBD1. Trimming at V came to 4 bases and at J to 8 bases, leaving 8 bases not matched to a gene. The CDR3 has 15 residues. The germline CDR1 and CDR2 sequences are MRHNA and SNTAGT. The CDR3 loop is CASSGSGQGARGYTF. The CDR3, as DNA: TGTGCCAGCAGTGGATCGGGACAGGGGGCGCGGGGCTACACCTTC.

The gene calls are TRBV30 and TRBJ2-3, with TRBD2 matching 8 bases. The junction had 10 bases not matched to a gene; V was cut back by 5 bases and J by 0 bases. This CDR3 has 16 residues. Germline loops: CDR1 GTSNPN, CDR2 SVGIG (reference sequence). CDR3 coding DNA: TGTGCCTGGGCTCCAATCGGGGGGGGGAGCACAGATACGCAGTATTTT. Translation: CAWAPIGGGSTDTQYF.

The V call is TRBV19, the J call TRBJ2-2, with unresolved D. CDR3 size: 12 residues. The germline gives CDR1 LNHDA, CDR2 SQIVND (reference sequence). The V end was cut by 10 bases, the J end by 7 bases, with 13 bases between. CDR3 amino acids: CATGRPSGELFF. DNA of the CDR3: TGTGCCACTGGCAGGCCTAGCGGGGAGCTGTTTTTT.

J is TRBJ2-2 and V is TRBV6-5, with no clear D. V shed 0 bases and J shed 3 bases, with 8 bases lying between them. CDR3 size: 15 residues. Germline loops: CDR1 MNHEY, CDR2 SVGAGI. The CDR3 sequence: CASSYSRRYTGELFF. The CDR3 DNA reads as TGTGCCAGCAGTTACTCGAGAAGGTACACCGGGGAGCTGTTTTTT.

This clone showed up just once. The chain employs TRBV7-2 and TRBJ2-7, with D hard to call. Germline-derived CDR1 and CDR2 are SGHTA and FQGNSA. Trimming took 3 bases from V and 6 from J, leaving 15 bases between them. The CDR3 spans 14 residues. The CDR3 DNA reads as TGTGCCAGCAGCTTTAATCCTGCCCCGGGCGAGCAGTACTTC. Translated: CASSFNPAPGEQYF. The full variable domain, completed using reference TRBV7-2 and TRBJ2-7, is GAGVSQSPSNKVTEKGKDVELRCDPISGHTALYWYRQSLGQGLEFLIYFQGNSAPDKSGLPSDRFSAERTGGSVSTLTIQRTQQEDSAVYLCASSFNPAPGEQYFGPGTRLTVT.

The gene calls are TRBV11-3 and TRBJ2-3; 7 positions match TRBD2. Germline CDR1 reads SGHNT; CDR2 reads YENEEA. Trimming cost V 5 bases and J 4 bases; bases outside gene matches: 15. The CDR3 is 17 residues long. The CDR3 nucleotides are TGTGCCAGCAGCCTTGGAGCGGGACCCAGGCACGCAGATACGCAGTATTTT. Amino acids: CASSLGAGPRHADTQYF.

The rearrangement joins TRBV5-1 to TRBJ2-3; D ambiguous. Per the germline V gene, CDR1 is SGHRS and CDR2 is YFSETQ. The CDR3 is 14 residues long. V lost 5 bases to trimming and J lost 2 bases, with 12 bases between them. CDR3 in amino acids: CASRSGGTTDTQYF. In nucleotides, the CDR3 is TGCGCCAGCAGGTCGGGTGGCACCACAGATACGCAGTATTTT. Full variable domain (rest looked up from reference TRBV5-1 and TRBJ2-3): KAGVTQTPRYLIKTRGQQVTLSCSPISGHRSVSWYQQTPGQGLQFLFEYFSETQRNKGNFPGRFSGRQFSNSRSEMNVSTLELGDSALYLCASRSGGTTDTQYFGPGTRLTVL.

This rearrangement joins TRBV7-9 to TRBJ2-1; D may match TRBD1 or TRBD2 (5 bases each). The CDR3 is 14 residues long. The V gene's germline CDR1 is SEHNR and CDR2 FQNEAQ (reference sequence). Trimming took 3 bases from V and 2 from J, leaving 8 bases between them. CDR3 sequence (DNA): TGTGCCAGCAGCTTCGAGGGGCCCTACAATGAGCAGTTCTTC. Translated: CASSFEGPYNEQFF.

This clone was seen once. The V gene is TRBV7-8, the J gene TRBJ2-1, with 7 bases matching TRBD1. Trimming took 1 base from V and 7 from J; bases not matched to a gene: 13. CDR3 size: 17 residues. Germline CDR1 reads SGHVS; CDR2 reads FQNEAQ. Here the CDR3 reads CASSLGGQPIGVNEQFF. For the CDR3, the DNA is TGTGCCAGCAGCTTAGGGGGACAGCCCATTGGTGTGAATGAGCAGTTCTTC.

The chain joins TRBV10-1 to TRBJ2-7; tentatively, D is TRBD2 (5 bases). Trimming took off 7 bases at V and 3 bases at J, with 40 bases between the two ends. The CDR3 consists of 22 residues. The germline CDR1 and CDR2 sequences are WNHNN and SYGVQD (reference sequence). The CDR3 is CASTINPTLLIGPFRRFYEQYF. The CDR3, as DNA: TGCGCCAGCACCATTAACCCTACCCTCTTGATCGGGCCCTTTCGGAGGTTCTACGAGCAGTACTTC.

The chain has TRBV30 and TRBJ1-4, with no clear D. CDR1 and CDR2 (germline): GTSNPN, SVGIG (reference sequence). Between the trimmed V and J ends, which lost 5 bases and 6 bases, there was a span of 16 bases. There are 14 residues in the CDR3. The CDR3 reads CAWGQGGSDEKLFF. The DNA of the CDR3 is TGTGCCTGGGGGCAAGGCGGATCTGATGAAAAACTGTTTTTT.

This chain joins TRBV5-8 and TRBJ1-4; maybe TRBD1 (5 bases). Per the germline V gene, CDR1 is SGHTS and CDR2 is YDEGEE. V was pared by 6 bases and J by 4 bases, with 13 bases between. The CDR3 is made up of 14 amino acids. CDR3 residues: CASTNGGDNEKLFF. As DNA, the CDR3 is TGTGCCAGCACCAACGGGGGGGATAATGAAAAACTGTTTTTT.

This rearrangement joins TRBV6-1 to TRBJ1-4; D gene ambiguous. The germline CDR1 and CDR2 sequences are MNHNS and SASEGT. The CDR3 is made up of 18 amino acids. With 1 base removed from V and 4 bases from J, the gap between germline ends came to 19 bases. DNA of the CDR3: TGTGCCAGCAGTGAAGGCTACGGCTTTATGACCGGTAATGAAAAACTGTTTTTT. This codes for CASSEGYGFMTGNEKLFF.

The chain employs TRBV19 and TRBJ2-1; possibly TRBD1 or TRBD2 for D (5 bases each). CDR1 LNHDA and CDR2 SQIVND come from the germline V gene (reference sequence). This CDR3 is built from 15 residues. V lost 2 bases, J lost 8 bases, and 16 bases lay in between. The CDR3, as DNA: TGTGCCAGTAGTATAAGGGGAGCAGGGCGCGATGAGCAGTTCTTC. Its translation is CASSIRGAGRDEQFF. Drawing the rest from reference TRBV19 and TRBJ2-1, the complete variable domain is DGGITQSPKYLFRKEGQNVTLSCEQNLNHDAMYWYRQDPGQGLRLIYYSQIVNDFQKGDIAEGYSVSREKKESFPLTVTSAQKNPTAFYLCASSIRGAGRDEQFFGPGTRLTVL.

The gene calls are TRBV28 and TRBJ2-7; maybe TRBD2 (6 bases). Germline V gives CDR1 MDHEN, CDR2 SYDVKM. V was shortened by 6 bases and J by 6 bases, with 15 bases between the two germline ends. This CDR3 is 13 amino acids long. For the CDR3, the DNA is TGTGCCAGCAGGGCGGGACTCGACGGCGAGCAGTACTTC. Translating it yields CASRAGLDGEQYF.

The DNA of the CDR3 is TGCAGCGGAGAAGGGGACACTGAAGCTTTCTTT. It yields the protein CSGEGDTEAFF. The rearrangement uses TRBV20-1 and TRBJ1-1, with D maybe TRBD1 (5 bases). CDR3 length: 11 amino acids. Germline values: CDR1 DFQATT, CDR2 SNEGSKA (reference sequence).

The rearrangement uses TRBV9 and TRBJ1-4, with D possibly being TRBD1 (5 bases). V was cut by 3 bases and J by 6 bases, with 15 bases left in between. CDR1 is SGDLS and CDR2 is YYNGEE in the germline V gene. The CDR3 covers 15 residues. The CDR3 nucleotides read TGTGCCAGCAGCGCGGGGGGGACTGGATATGAAAAACTGTTTTTT. Its translation is CASSAGGTGYEKLFF. Full variable domain (missing parts from reference TRBV9 and TRBJ1-4): DSGVTQTPKHLITATGQRVTLRCSPRSGDLSVYWYQQSLDQGLQFLIQYYNGEERAKGNILERFSAQQFPDLHSELNLSSLELGDSALYFCASSAGGTGYEKLFFGSGTQLSVL.

The J gene is TRBJ1-5, the V gene TRBV10-3; 7 nucleotides match TRBD1. The CDR3 runs to 13 residues. CDR1 and CDR2 (germline): ENHRY, SYGVKD. Trimming took 11 bases from V and 4 from J; bases not matched to a gene: 8. The DNA of the CDR3 is TGTGCCGTCCGGGGGACAGATAATCAGCCCCAGCATTTT. Translating it yields CAVRGTDNQPQHF.

This CDR3 is CASTTRQGTHEQYF. In DNA form, the CDR3 reads TGTGCCAGCACCACCCGACAGGGTACTCACGAGCAGTACTTC. This chain links TRBV7-8 with TRBJ2-7; TRBD1 matches at 7 bases. CDR3 length equals 14 residues. Trimming took 7 bases from V and 5 from J; bases not matched to a gene: 11. Germline V CDR1 and CDR2: SGHVS, FQNEAQ. Supplemented by reference TRBV7-8 and TRBJ2-7, the full variable domain reads GAGVSQSPRYKVAKRGQDVALRCDPISGHVSLFWYQQALGQGPEFLTYFQNEAQLDKSGLPSDRFFAERPEGSVSTLKIQRTQQEDSAVYLCASTTRQGTHEQYFGPGTRLTVT.

This chain connects TRBV5-1 to TRBJ1-1; 8 bases line up with TRBD1. The CDR3 has 14 residues. J gave up 7 bases and V 3 bases, and 8 bases lay outside the gene matches. Germline CDR1 and CDR2: SGHRS and YFSETQ. The CDR3 bases are TGCGCCAGCAGCTCATCAGGGGGCGGAGGTGAAGCTTTCTTT. It encodes CASSSSGGGGEAFF.

V and J are TRBV4-1 and TRBJ2-7; 11 nucleotides match TRBD2. Germline V gene sequence: CDR1 MGHRA, CDR2 YSYEKL. This CDR3 has 18 amino acids. The J segment lost 4 bases and the V segment lost 4 bases, leaving 15 bases of the junction unmatched. CDR3 residues: CASSPLGLAVGKGYEQYF. The CDR3 bases are TGCGCCAGCAGCCCCCTGGGACTAGCGGTAGGGAAGGGGTACGAGCAGTACTTC.

This clone is labeled medium-sized. This chain joins TRBV5-4 and TRBJ2-3; D unresolved. Germline assignment: CDR1 SGHNT and CDR2 YYREEE (reference sequence). CDR3 length: 14 amino acids. V lost 5 bases and J 0 bases, leaving 10 bases between the germline ends. CDR3 residues: CASRGGPSTDTQYF. The CDR3 nucleotides read TGTGCCAGCAGGGGCGGACCTAGCACAGATACGCAGTATTTT.

This rearrangement joins TRBV6-5 to TRBJ1-1; tentatively, D is TRBD1 (5 bases). The V gene lost 11 bases and the J gene lost 3 bases, with 19 bases spanning the gap. Germline CDR1 is MNHEY and CDR2 is SVGAGI. The CDR3 spans 14 residues. The CDR3 loop is CACCIRGGYTEAFF. The CDR3 nucleotides read TGTGCCTGTTGTATCCGCGGGGGTTACACTGAAGCTTTCTTT.

In regard to this clone: One end of the junction is discordant with germline, which a read error may explain. As DNA, the CDR3 is TGTGCCAGCAGCTTAGATCGGGGGGAGTTAGTCTTC. Translated, it gives CASSLDRGELVF. The V gene is TRBV11-3, the J gene TRBJ2-1; TRBD2 matches at 7 bases. The CDR3 is made up of 12 amino acids. Germline V gene data show CDR1 as SGHNT and CDR2 as YENEEA.

The J gene is TRBJ2-7, the V gene TRBV18; perhaps D is TRBD1 or TRBD2 (5 bases each). The length of the CDR3 is 13 residues. Per the germline V gene, CDR1 is KGHSH and CDR2 is LQKENI. Trimming removed 0 bases from V and 6 bases from J, with 9 bases in between. Here the CDR3 reads CASSPPGVLEQYF. The CDR3 nucleotides read TGTGCCAGCTCACCACCGGGGGTACTCGAGCAGTACTTC.